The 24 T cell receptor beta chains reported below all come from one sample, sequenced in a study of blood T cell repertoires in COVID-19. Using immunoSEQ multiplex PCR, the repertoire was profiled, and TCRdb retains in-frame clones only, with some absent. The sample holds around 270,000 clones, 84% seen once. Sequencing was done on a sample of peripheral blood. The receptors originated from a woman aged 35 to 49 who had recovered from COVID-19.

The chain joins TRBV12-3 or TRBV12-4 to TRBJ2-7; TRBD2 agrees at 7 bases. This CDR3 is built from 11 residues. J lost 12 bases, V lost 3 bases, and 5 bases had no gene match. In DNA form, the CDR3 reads TGTGCCAGCAGTTTGGGGGGGAACCCGTACTTC. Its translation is CASSLGGNPYF.

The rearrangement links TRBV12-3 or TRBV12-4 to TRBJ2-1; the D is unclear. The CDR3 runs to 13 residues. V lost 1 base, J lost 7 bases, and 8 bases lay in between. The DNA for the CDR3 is TGTGCCAGCAGTTTAGACAGTTTGAATGAGCAGTTCTTC. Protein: CASSLDSLNEQFF.

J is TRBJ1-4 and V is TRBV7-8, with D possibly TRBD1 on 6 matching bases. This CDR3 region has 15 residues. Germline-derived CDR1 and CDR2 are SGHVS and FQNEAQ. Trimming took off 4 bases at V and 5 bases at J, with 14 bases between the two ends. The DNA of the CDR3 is TGTGCCAGCAGCTCTAACAGGGTCAAGAATGAAAAACTGTTTTTT. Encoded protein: CASSSNRVKNEKLFF.

The CDR3 reads CASSVSGGNTIYF. For the CDR3, the DNA is TGTGCCAGCAGCGTTTCAGGGGGGAACACCATATATTTT. The chain uses TRBV11-2 and TRBJ1-3; TRBD1 aligns across 7 bases. J lost 7 bases, V lost 5 bases, and 5 bases had no gene match. This CDR3 has 13 residues. CDR1 is SGHAT, CDR2 FQNNGV, per germline.

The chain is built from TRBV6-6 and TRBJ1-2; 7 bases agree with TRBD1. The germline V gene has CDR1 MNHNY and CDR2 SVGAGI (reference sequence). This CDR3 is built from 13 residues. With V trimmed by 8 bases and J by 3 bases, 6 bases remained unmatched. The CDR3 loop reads CASLRGGDYGYTF. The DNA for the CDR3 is TGTGCCAGCCTTAGAGGGGGCGACTATGGCTACACCTTC.

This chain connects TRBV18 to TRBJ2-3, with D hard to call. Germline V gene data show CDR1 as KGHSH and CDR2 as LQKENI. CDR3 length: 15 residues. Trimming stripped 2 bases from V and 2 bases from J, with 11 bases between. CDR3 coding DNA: TGTGCCAGCTCACCATCTTACAGAACCACAGATACGCAGTATTTT. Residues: CASSPSYRTTDTQYF.

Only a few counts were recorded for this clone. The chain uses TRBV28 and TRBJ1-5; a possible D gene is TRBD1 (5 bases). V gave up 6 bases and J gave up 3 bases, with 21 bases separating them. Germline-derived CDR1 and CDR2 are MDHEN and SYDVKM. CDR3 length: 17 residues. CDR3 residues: CASSYGRGPRSNQPQHF. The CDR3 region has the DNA TGTGCCAGCAGCTACGGGAGGGGACCGCGATCCAATCAGCCCCAGCATTTT.

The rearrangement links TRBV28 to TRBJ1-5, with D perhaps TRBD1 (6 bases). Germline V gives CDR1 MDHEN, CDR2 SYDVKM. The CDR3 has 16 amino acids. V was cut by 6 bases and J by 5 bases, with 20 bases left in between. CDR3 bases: TGTGCCAGCAGCCTACCTGACAACGGGGGGCATCAGCCCCAGCATTTT. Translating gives CASSLPDNGGHQPQHF.

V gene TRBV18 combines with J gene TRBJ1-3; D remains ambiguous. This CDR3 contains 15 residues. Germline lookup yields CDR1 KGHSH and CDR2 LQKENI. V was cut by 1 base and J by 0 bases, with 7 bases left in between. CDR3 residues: CASSPLPSSGNTIYF. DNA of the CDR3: TGTGCCAGCTCACCACTTCCCAGCTCTGGAAACACCATATATTTT.

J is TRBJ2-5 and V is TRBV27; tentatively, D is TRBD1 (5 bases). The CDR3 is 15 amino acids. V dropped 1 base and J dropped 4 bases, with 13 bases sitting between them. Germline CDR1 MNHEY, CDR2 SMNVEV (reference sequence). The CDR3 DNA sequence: TGTGCCAGCAGTTTATTCAACGGCAGGGCAGAGACCCAGTACTTC. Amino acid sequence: CASSLFNGRAETQYF.

CDR3 protein: CATSDSPQGYLYEQYF. Written as DNA, the CDR3 is TGTGCCACCAGTGATTCCCCCCAGGGATACTTGTACGAGCAGTACTTC. V is TRBV24-1 and J is TRBJ2-7; D might be TRBD1 (5 bases). This CDR3 contains 16 residues. V lost 2 bases and J 4 bases, leaving 17 bases between the germline ends. Germline CDR1 and CDR2: KGHDR and SFDVKD.

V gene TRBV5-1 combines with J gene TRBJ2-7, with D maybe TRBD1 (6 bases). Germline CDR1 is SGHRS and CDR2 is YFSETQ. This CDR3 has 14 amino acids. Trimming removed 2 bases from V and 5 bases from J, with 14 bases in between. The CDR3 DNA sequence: TGCGCCAGCAGCTTCTTGGGGGCCGGAGACGAGCAGTACTTC. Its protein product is CASSFLGAGDEQYF. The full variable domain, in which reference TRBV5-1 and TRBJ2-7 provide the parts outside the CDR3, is KAGVTQTPRYLIKTRGQQVTLSCSPISGHRSVSWYQQTPGQGLQFLFEYFSETQRNKGNFPGRFSGRQFSNSRSEMNVSTLELGDSALYLCASSFLGAGDEQYFGPGTRLTVT.

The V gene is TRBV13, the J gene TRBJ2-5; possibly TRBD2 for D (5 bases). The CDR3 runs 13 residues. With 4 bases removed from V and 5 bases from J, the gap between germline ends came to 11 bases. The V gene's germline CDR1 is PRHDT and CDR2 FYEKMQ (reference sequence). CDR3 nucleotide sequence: TGTGCCAGCAGCTCGCGGGCGTTGGAGACCCAGTACTTC. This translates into CASSSRALETQYF.

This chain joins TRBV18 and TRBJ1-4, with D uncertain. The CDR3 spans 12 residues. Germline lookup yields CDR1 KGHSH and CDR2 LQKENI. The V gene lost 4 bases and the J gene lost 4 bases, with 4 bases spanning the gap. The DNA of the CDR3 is TGTGCCAGCTCACACAGTAATGAAAAACTGTTTTTT. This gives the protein CASSHSNEKLFF.

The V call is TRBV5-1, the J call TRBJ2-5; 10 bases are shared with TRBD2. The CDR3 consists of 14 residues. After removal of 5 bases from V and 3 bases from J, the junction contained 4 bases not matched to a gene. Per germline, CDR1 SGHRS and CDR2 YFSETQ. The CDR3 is CASSPGTSEETQYF. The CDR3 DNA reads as TGCGCCAGCAGTCCCGGGACTAGCGAAGAGACCCAGTACTTC.

CDR3 amino acids: CASSVGQTGTGGTDTQYF. CDR3 DNA: TGTGCCAGCAGCGTGGGGCAGACCGGGACAGGGGGCACAGATACGCAGTATTTT. V and J are TRBV9 and TRBJ2-3; 10 bases line up with TRBD1. This CDR3 has 18 amino acids. Germline values: CDR1 SGDLS, CDR2 YYNGEE. V lost 2 bases, J lost 1 base, and 10 bases stayed unmatched.

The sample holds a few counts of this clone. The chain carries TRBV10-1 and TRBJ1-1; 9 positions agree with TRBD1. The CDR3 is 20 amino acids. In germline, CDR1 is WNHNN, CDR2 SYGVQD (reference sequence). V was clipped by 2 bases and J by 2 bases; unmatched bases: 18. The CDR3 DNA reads TGCGCCAGCAGTGAGAAGGCCCTGGGACAGGGACAACCATCTAACACTGAAGCTTTCTTT. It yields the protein CASSEKALGQGQPSNTEAFF.

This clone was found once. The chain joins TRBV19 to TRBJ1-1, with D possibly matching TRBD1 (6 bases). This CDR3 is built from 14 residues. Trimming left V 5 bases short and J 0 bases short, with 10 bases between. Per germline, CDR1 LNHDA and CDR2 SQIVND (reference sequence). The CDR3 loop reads CASSLDRLNTEAFF. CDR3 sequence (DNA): TGTGCCAGTAGTTTGGACAGACTGAACACTGAAGCTTTCTTT.

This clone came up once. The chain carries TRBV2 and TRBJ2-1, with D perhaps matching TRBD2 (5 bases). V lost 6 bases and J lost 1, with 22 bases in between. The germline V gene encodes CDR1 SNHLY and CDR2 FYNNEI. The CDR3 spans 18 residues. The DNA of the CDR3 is TGTGCCAGCAGCGCTACCGGGTCGGGGTATCGGTCCTACAATGAGCAGTTCTTC. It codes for CASSATGSGYRSYNEQFF.

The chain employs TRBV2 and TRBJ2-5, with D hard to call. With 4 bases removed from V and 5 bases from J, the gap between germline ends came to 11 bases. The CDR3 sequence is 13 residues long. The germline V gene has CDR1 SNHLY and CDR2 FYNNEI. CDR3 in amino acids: CASSGRVEETQYF. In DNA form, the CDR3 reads TGTGCCAGCAGTGGCCGGGTCGAGGAGACCCAGTACTTC.

The CDR3 sequence is CASSRDRHNEQFF. In DNA, the CDR3 is TGTGCCAGCAGCAGGGACAGGCACAATGAGCAGTTCTTC. The chain carries TRBV21-1 and TRBJ2-1; the table gives TRBD1 as D, unverified against the DNA. TRBV21-1 is marked as a pseudogene. The CDR3 has 13 residues.

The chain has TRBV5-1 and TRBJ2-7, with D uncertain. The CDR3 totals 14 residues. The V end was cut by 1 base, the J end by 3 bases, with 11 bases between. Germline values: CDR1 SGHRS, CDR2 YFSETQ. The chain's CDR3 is CASSLTSPNYEQYF. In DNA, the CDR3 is TGCGCCAGCAGCTTGACATCTCCCAACTACGAGCAGTACTTC. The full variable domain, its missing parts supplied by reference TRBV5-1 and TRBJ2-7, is KAGVTQTPRYLIKTRGQQVTLSCSPISGHRSVSWYQQTPGQGLQFLFEYFSETQRNKGNFPGRFSGRQFSNSRSEMNVSTLELGDSALYLCASSLTSPNYEQYFGPGTRLTVT.

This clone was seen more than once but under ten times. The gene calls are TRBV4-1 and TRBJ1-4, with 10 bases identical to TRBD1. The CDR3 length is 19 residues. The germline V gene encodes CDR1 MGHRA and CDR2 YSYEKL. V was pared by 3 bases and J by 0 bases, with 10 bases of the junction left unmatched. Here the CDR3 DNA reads TGCGCCAGCAGCCAGAGGGGGCCCGGGACAGGGGCAACTAATGAAAAACTGTTTTTT. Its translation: CASSQRGPGTGATNEKLFF.

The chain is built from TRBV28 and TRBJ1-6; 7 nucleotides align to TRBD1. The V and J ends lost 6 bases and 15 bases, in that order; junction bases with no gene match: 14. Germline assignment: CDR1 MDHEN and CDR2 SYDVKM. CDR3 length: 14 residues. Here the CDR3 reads CASSSPTGKGDLHF. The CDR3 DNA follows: TGTGCCAGCAGCTCCCCGACAGGGAAAGGGGACCTCCACTTT.